This TCR beta chain was recovered during a study of blood T cells in healthy people across ages. Germline V gives CDR1 SGDLS, CDR2 YYNGEE. V trimming: 6 bases; J trimming: 0 bases; junction bases outside the gene matches: 8. The CDR3 length is 15 residues. It was with a sample-barcoded 5' primer and a J-beta primer mix that a second PCR of roughly 7 to 12 cycles was run. One entry per CDR3 protein results from TCRdb running MiXCR on the 5' RACE reads. The data show some 760,000 distinct CDR3 sequences, 20% to 30% seen once. This sample also appeared in a second study, on T cells of mothers and their children.

The sequence was obtained from a boy under 18 in good health. J is TRBJ2-5 and V is TRBV9, with TRBD1 matching over 7 bases. The specimen was blood. DNA for the CDR3: TGTGCCAGCACGTCAGGGGGAAGTTACCAAGAGACCCAGTACTTC. Translated: CASTSGGSYQETQYF.